This T cell receptor (beta chain) originates from a study of cytomegalovirus exposure and HLA in healthy donors. At the level of the study: One earlier analysis, a look at 150 million to 200 million T cells, found about 100 million unique TCR beta sequences. Broader study findings: Being productive about 90% or about 30% of the time was typical of most TCR beta V segments in an earlier analysis.

A word on this clone: What it binds is not known.

CDR1 SNHLY and CDR2 FYNNEI come from the germline V gene. The junction had 8 bases not matched to a gene; V was cut back by 10 bases and J by 5 bases. The CDR3 covers 13 residues. 60 Vbeta and 13 Jbeta primers were used in PCR. Using immunoSEQ multiplex PCR, the repertoire was profiled, and TCRdb retains in-frame clones only, with some absent. Recorded for this sample: about 160,000 clones. The receptor was isolated from a man aged 30 to 45 in good health and CMV-seronegative. Sample: PBMCs. The gene calls are TRBV2 and TRBJ1-5; TRBD1 matches 7 bases. CDR3 nucleotide sequence: TGTGCCACCCAGTGGACAGGTGATCAGCCCCAGCATTTT. Translated: CATQWTGDQPQHF.